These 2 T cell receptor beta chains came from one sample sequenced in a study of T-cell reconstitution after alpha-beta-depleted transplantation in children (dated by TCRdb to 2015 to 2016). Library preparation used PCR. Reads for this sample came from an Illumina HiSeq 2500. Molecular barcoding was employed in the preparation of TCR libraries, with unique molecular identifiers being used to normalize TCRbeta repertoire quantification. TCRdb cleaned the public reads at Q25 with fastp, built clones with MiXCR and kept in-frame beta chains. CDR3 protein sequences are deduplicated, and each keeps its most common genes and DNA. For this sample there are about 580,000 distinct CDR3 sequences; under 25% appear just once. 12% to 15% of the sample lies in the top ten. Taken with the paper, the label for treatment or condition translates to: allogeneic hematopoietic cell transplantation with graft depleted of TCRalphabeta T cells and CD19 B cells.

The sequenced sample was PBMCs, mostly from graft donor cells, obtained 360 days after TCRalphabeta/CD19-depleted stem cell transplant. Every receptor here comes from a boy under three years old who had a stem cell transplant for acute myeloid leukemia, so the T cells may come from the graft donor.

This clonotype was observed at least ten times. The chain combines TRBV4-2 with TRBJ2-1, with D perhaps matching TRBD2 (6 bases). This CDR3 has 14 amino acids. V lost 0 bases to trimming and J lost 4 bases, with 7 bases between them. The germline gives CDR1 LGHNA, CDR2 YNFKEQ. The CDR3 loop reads CASSQDGGYNEQFF. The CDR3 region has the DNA TGTGCCAGCAGCCAAGATGGGGGGTACAATGAGCAGTTCTTC.

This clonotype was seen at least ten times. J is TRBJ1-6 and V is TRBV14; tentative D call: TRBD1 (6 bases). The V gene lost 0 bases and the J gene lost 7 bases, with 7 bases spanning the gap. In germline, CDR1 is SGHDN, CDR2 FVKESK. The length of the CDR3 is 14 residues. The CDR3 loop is CASSQEQGNSPLHF. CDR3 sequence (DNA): TGTGCCAGCAGCCAAGAGCAGGGGAATTCACCCCTCCACTTT.